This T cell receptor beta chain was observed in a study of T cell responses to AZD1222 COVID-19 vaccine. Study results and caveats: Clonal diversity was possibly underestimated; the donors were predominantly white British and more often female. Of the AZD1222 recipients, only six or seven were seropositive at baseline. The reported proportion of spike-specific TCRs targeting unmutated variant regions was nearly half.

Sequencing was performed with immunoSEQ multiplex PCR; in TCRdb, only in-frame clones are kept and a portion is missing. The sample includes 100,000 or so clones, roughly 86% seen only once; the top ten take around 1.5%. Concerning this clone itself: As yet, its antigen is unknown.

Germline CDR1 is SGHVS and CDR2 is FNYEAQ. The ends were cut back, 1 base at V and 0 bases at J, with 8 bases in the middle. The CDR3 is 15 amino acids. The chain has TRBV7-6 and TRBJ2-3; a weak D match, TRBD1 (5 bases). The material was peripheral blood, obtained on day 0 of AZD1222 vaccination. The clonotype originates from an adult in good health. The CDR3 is CASSLEQASTDTQYF. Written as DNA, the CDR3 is TGTGCCAGCAGCTTAGAACAGGCGAGCACAGATACGCAGTATTTT.